This TCR beta chain came from a study of cytomegalovirus exposure and HLA in healthy donors. A multiplex PCR was run with 60 Vbeta primers and 13 Jbeta primers. The table came from immunoSEQ multiplex PCR; TCRdb's copy has only in-frame clones and leaves some out. The top ten clones hold 1.5% to 2% of a sample with 150,000 or so clones, more than 60% of them seen once. General observations from the study: 87-base-pair reads could not separate some V segments, including TRBV6-2 and TRBV6-3.

A note on this clone: Its specificity is not known.

CDR1 SEHNR and CDR2 FQNEAQ come from the germline V gene (reference sequence). The ends lost 9 bases at V and 5 bases at J; junction bases unmatched: 10. This CDR3 has 14 amino acids. The J gene is TRBJ2-1, the V gene TRBV7-9; 7 bases fit TRBD1. The source is a female donor in good health and CMV-seronegative. What was sequenced was PBMCs. The DNA for the CDR3 is TGTGCCAGTCTCCAGGGGGTAGAACACAATGAGCAGTTCTTC. Translating gives CASLQGVEHNEQFF. The entire variable domain, with the rest obtained from reference TRBV7-9 and TRBJ2-1, is as follows: DTGVSQNPRHKITKRGQNVTFRCDPISEHNRLYWYRQTLGQGPEFLTYFQNEAQLEKSRLLSDRFSAERPKGSFSTLEIQRTEQGDSAMYLCASLQGVEHNEQFFGPGTRLTVL.